Listed below are T cell receptor beta chains from one sample, sequenced in a study of cytomegalovirus exposure and HLA in healthy donors. TCRdb's table, derived via immunoSEQ multiplex PCR, lists solely in-frame clones and lacks some. The table lists about 190,000 clones, 75% to 90% of them singletons. The source material was PBMCs. Every receptor here comes from a man between 35 and 55 years old in good health and CMV-seropositive. The CDR3 runs from the conserved cysteine through the conserved F or W.

V gene,CDR3 protein
TRBV4-1,CASSQIGNTEAFF
TRBV4-1,CASSRTSGGDEQFF
TRBV5-4,CASSLEGQGADEQYF
TRBV9,CASTRGNTIYF
TRBV7-6,CASSSRQFHEQYF
TRBV28,CASSVGTAFYEQYF
TRBV5-1,CASRGTAGPDTQYF
TRBV15,CATSRDRQGRTDTQYF
TRBV9,CASSVGQPNEQYF
TRBV19,CASSYRTGSSNQPQHF
TRBV6-5,CASSGTSGVVDTQYF
TRBV7-3,CASSLSRRSNTEAFF
TRBV9,CASSAPTGGTQYF
TRBV27,CASSFPGQRLAFF
TRBV12-5,CASGPDPGQNYGYTF
TRBV28,CASSSLRDRVTGELFF
TRBV5-8,CASSFGGGSTDTQYF
TRBV2,CASNPRQGTNEKLFF
TRBV7-9,CASPDSLNPAFF
TRBV5-3,CARSLLDRGQQETQYF
TRBV9,CASSVGGGTHEQFF
TRBV19,CASSISDKSYEQYF
TRBV7-9,CASSLASGAGGELFF
TRBV10-1,CASSRQSDTQYF
TRBV28,CASSFPPGEKLFF
TRBV7-9,CASSLDSSNQPQHF
TRBV14,CASSHLGAINTEAFF
TRBV30,CAWSVGGGGYTF
TRBV7-9,CASSLARGEQYF
TRBV15,CATSSPRGGRETQYF
TRBV27,CASSFAGSAGELFF
TRBV27,CASTSLKGQGINQSQHF
TRBV30,CAWSPQGVEQFF
TRBV9,CASSPRRGNTEAFF
TRBV7-9,CSSSSNRGPVNQPQHF
TRBV15,CATSRELQGSGGANVLTF
TRBV6-1,CASSESEGSTEAFF
TRBV9,CASSVEGTGYGNTIYF
TRBV5-1,CASNGQTITGELFF
TRBV6-5,CASSYSGTAYEQYF
TRBV7-3,CASSLIAGRGEQFF
TRBV30,CAWSVDRGHEQYF
TRBV30,CANEQGDDYGYTF
TRBV10-1,CASSGLKTYEQYF
TRBV7-3,CASSLGTSGREQYF
TRBV6-4,CASSDTRQGGYNEQFF
TRBV5-4,CASSWTSGGADEQFF
TRBV11-2,CASSLVPGAGELFF
TRBV18,CASSPPHTHRGREDSYEQYF
TRBV20-1,CSARRGGEAFF
TRBV9,CASSVEAGISYEQYF
TRBV18,CASSPLRTNYGYTF
TRBV7-2,CASSPGTSGAHGTQYF